Listed below are T cell receptor beta chains from one sample, sequenced in a study of CD8 T cells in Susac syndrome. One entry per CDR3 protein results from TCRdb running MiXCR on the immunoSEQ multiplex PCR reads. The data hold about 300,000 distinct CDR3 sequences, with 65% to 90% observed a single time. The source material was CD8+ T cells from PBMCs. Every receptor here comes from a human donor with multiple sclerosis. Each CDR3 is given with its conserved first and last residue. The order of the fields is V gene, J gene, CDR3 protein.

TRBV27	TRBJ1-5	CASKAGGRSNQPQHF
TRBV20-1	TRBJ2-7	CSARDRSGRAYEQYF
TRBV18	TRBJ2-1	CASSPPAGVEDNEQFF
TRBV25-1	TRBJ2-3	CASQAGVGDTQYF
TRBV28	TRBJ2-7	CASSDGPAREQYF
TRBV28	TRBJ2-5	CASSSTWASQETQYF
TRBV25-1	TRBJ2-5	CASSAPGQGVTETQYF
TRBV24-1	TRBJ1-4	CATSARATGLNEKLFF
TRBV15	TRBJ1-6	CATSYGGDLNSYISPLHF
TRBV19	TRBJ2-4	CASSIGPVRVGENIQYF
TRBV4-1	TRBJ1-5	CASSQVGGQWQPQHF
TRBV7-3	TRBJ2-1	CASSLIIAGGYNEQFF
TRBV28	TRBJ1-1	CATQPQAFF
TRBV4-3	TRBJ1-2	CASSPRTGPVTNYGYTF
TRBV2	TRBJ1-2	CASSAGTGPNYGYTF
TRBV27	TRBJ2-7	CASSPAGEIFYEQYF
TRBV19	TRBJ2-7	CASSAFAGATYEQYF
TRBV19	TRBJ2-3	CASSMWETGVDTQYF
TRBV6-1	TRBJ2-3	CASSTTSGSPPDTQYF
TRBV3-1	TRBJ2-4	CASSQGTGWNKNIQYF
TRBV20-1	TRBJ2-7	CSGRRISSYEQYF
TRBV28	TRBJ1-3	CASSLAGISGNTIYF
TRBV5-6	TRBJ2-1	CASSPGQGARNEQFF
TRBV7-9	TRBJ1-3	CASSSASASGNTIYF
TRBV28	TRBJ2-2	CASRATGPGELFF
TRBV27	TRBJ1-4	CASSLTPAANEKLFF
TRBV5-4	TRBJ1-2	CASSSEGGQGYGYTF
TRBV23-1	TRBJ2-5	CASSPSGTGGWETQYF
TRBV5-4	TRBJ2-1	CASSSLGTGRGNNEQFF
TRBV29-1	TRBJ2-5	CSVEGPAVGQETQYF
TRBV27	TRBJ1-1	CASSHKQDGAEAFF